This T cell receptor beta chain was profiled in a study of cytomegalovirus exposure and HLA in healthy donors (dated by TCRdb to 2016 to 2017). Background on the whole study: An earlier analysis of 550 to 700 of the donors reported approximately 270 Gb of sequence data and 117 million unique TCR beta sequences from 150 million to 200 million T cells. Alongside the repertoire data, information on donor age, sex, ethnicity and CMV serostatus was compiled. The number of typed donors differed by locus: roughly 629-640 for A, B, C, DRB1 and DQB1; 522 for DQA1; approximately 600 for DPA1; and around 470 for DPB1. A later genetic analysis used genome-wide SNP genotypes for about 65% of the 666 donors, treating that subset as a discovery cohort. To study patterns of TCR occurrence, a later analysis re-analyzed previously published TCR beta repertoires from around 670 donors and added high-resolution HLA genotyping. Because of strong linkage in the cohort, roughly five DR-DQ haplotypes were treated as single units for association and clustering. The study used immunosequencing to profile the T cell repertoires of 670 or so subjects and linked those repertoires to cytomegalovirus serostatus. HLA typing covered class I and class II loci at four-digit resolution. Every discovery cohort repertoire had been produced on one sequencing platform. Rather than using new phenotypic data, the later analysis identified candidate immune exposures from TCR beta sequences and from how often those sequences occurred across donors. About 280 gigabases of sequencing data and approximately 84 million unique TCR sequences were included in an early release covering under 650 HLA-typed donors. Besides the first cohort of under 700 subjects, a separate validation cohort made up of 120 different subjects was used. In an earlier analysis of roughly 600 of the donors, high-throughput TCR beta sequencing was used to judge whether each TCR beta V gene segment behaved as functional or pseudogenic. Among the roughly 390 genotyped donors, more than 70% belonged to the genetic ancestry cluster associated with self-reported Caucasian donors. To predict cytomegalovirus infection status, the study combined high-throughput TCR immunosequencing, statistical association of individual TCRs with disease status, and machine learning. Across 398 genotyped donors of the cohort, an average of roughly 250,000 unique TCR beta nucleotide sequences per donor were sequenced, and approximately 19% of those sequences were non-productive. The study aimed to test whether signatures of past pathogen exposure could be identified by cataloging public T cell receptors. Beyond this particular receptor, the publication reports: Some IMGT-functional V segments, including TRBV6-2 and TRBV6-3, could not be distinguished by the 87-base-pair reads and were therefore excluded. A later analysis associated roughly 17,000 TCR beta sequences with specific HLA alleles at a false discovery rate of 0.05. This cohort had only TCR beta chains sequenced, and the lack of alpha or paired-chain data limited which features could be detected. Roughly uniform sequencing depth across donors was assumed in presence/absence analyses, although this assumption may not hold. CMV serostatus was the only immune exposure information available for the cohort. Broadly in line with IMGT annotations, most TCR beta V segments showed up in productive rearrangements about 90% or about 30% of the time in an earlier analysis of approximately 600 of the donors. In a later analysis, TCR association rates were found to vary across HLA loci, with the most associated TCRs seen for DRB1 alleles and the fewest for HLA-C alleles. When HLA alleles, especially DR and DQ, strongly co-occurred, TCR associations were difficult to assign to individual alleles. Because counts were too low, some 16 rarely observed V segments, including chromosome 9 orphons, were excluded from the earlier analysis of 587 of the donors. A later genetic analysis reported fewer N-insertions in productive TCRs among donors in an Asian-associated ancestry cluster than the roughly 670-donor mean. Because some donors lacked HLA typing at each locus, the association tests relied only on the typed subset. A later analysis found that HLA-associated TCR beta chains were more clonally expanded and had lower generation probabilities than equally common non-associated chains. An association between a missense DCLRE1C variant and V-gene and J-gene trimming of TCR beta chains was found in a later genetic analysis and replicated in an independent cohort. A cluster of highly shared sequence variants was judged likely to represent a technical artifact of the sequencing pipeline. According to a later analysis, parvovirus B19, influenza, CMV and Epstein-Barr virus appeared linked to several top co-occurrence clusters. According to the authors, the approach could potentially be generalized to other disease states and immunological phenotypes. A total of 150 to 200 TCR beta chains were listed by the study as associated with cytomegalovirus. A later analysis found that most CMV-associated TCR beta chains appeared HLA-restricted, with HLA associations seemingly driven largely by CMV exposure. Correlated functional status among segregating V segments might reflect linkage disequilibrium, but an unknown experimental factor could not be ruled out. The classifier was reported to diagnose cytomegalovirus status with high specificity and sensitivity in both the original and validation cohorts. A further reported finding was that TCR beta sequences accurately predicted the HLA-A and HLA-B alleles for most subjects in the first cohort. Most TCR sequences were observed very rarely across donors, whereas some public TCRs were present in many individuals. In vitro tests confirmed that a few of the cytomegalovirus-associated TCR beta chains recognize cytomegalovirus antigens.

The cohort consisted of 600 to 750 healthy bone marrow donors. Cohort members were all nominally healthy when sampled, although unrecorded immune exposures were likely present. The donor tested CMV seronegative, placing the donor among the roughly 340 seronegative members of the cohort. A peripheral blood sample was collected from each donor, and TCR beta sequencing was performed on peripheral blood mononuclear cells. The Qiagen DNeasy Blood Extraction Kit was used to extract genomic DNA from the blood cell samples. Details on this clone: Its recognized antigen is unknown. No qualities accompany the bases; no much larger clone lies one base away.

Its CDR3 holds 13 amino acids, cysteine through phenylalanine. Of the read, only the CDR3 DNA is kept; its 39 bases are in frame from base 1. Sequences LNHNV (CDR1) and YYDKDF (CDR2) are obtained from the germline V gene (reference sequence). V drops 8 bases and J drops 4 bases, leaving 12 bases in between. Library preparation used the immunoSEQ multiplex PCR assay. For the multiplex PCR, a mixture combining 60 forward primers for TCR Vbeta segments and 13 reverse primers for TCR Jbeta segments was used. The CDR3 region of rearranged TCR beta genes was amplified from genomic DNA with a multiplex PCR assay. Amplified TCR beta libraries were sequenced as 87-base-pair reads on the Illumina HiSeq System. Processing in the source paper ran as follows. A later analysis tallied roughly 80 million unique TCR beta chains across the 660 or so repertoires, and roughly 11 million of those chains were shared by two or more donors. Raw reads were error-corrected and collapsed into unique sequences with a nearest-neighbor algorithm that merged closely related sequences to remove PCR and sequencing errors. V, D and J gene segments were assigned by aligning CDR3 sequences to IMGT reference sequences. For a sequence to be retained, a match of at least six nucleotides was required to both a V gene segment and a J gene segment. Rearrangements were classified as productive when the CDR3 lacked stop codons and remained in frame with V and J, and all other rearrangements were classified as non-productive. Following IMGT convention, CDR3 was defined as the stretch from the second conserved V-encoded cysteine to the conserved J-encoded phenylalanine. In an earlier analysis of approximately 590 of the donors, sequences lacking an unambiguous match to a single V gene segment were excluded. In an earlier analysis of approximately 500 of the donors, a V segment was called functional when productive rearrangements were above 56.7%, and segregating when the standard deviation between donors exceeded 5%. A statistical classification framework was built for diagnosing cytomegalovirus status from the catalog of TCR beta chain sequences. In a later analysis, TCR nucleotide sequences were compared against IMGT/GENE-DB human TR gene sequences so that V and J genes could be assigned. Using the TCRdist pipeline, a later analysis assigned CDR3 sequences along with most-parsimonious VDJ recombination scenarios. In a later analysis, each TCR beta chain was defined by its CDR3 amino acid sequence together with its V-gene family, and reads without a unique V-gene family were excluded. In a later analysis, 500 to 650 highly shared, low-generation-probability nucleotide sequences were removed to address suspected cross-contamination and a sequencing artifact. In a later analysis, a clonal expansion index for each public chain was calculated from normalized within-repertoire ranks of inferred template counts. In a later analysis, generation probabilities were computed using a VDJ recombination model fitted to out-of-frame rearrangements, and the results were checked against IGoR. A later analysis scored TCR-TCR, TCR-HLA and TCR-CMV co-occurrence with hypergeometric tests, applying a repertoire-size bias correction to TCR pairs. False discovery rates were estimated in a later analysis by permuting HLA or CMV assignments 20 times. In a later analysis, co-occurring TCRs were grouped using DBSCAN, and TCRdist sequence similarity was added for clustering within HLA-allele-positive subsets. Repertoires with fewer than 30,000 or more than 120,000 public chains, plus five repertoires with anomalous nucleotide sharing, were excluded from co-occurrence clustering. The table comes from immuneACCESS by way of TCRdb, which keeps in-frame sequences with V and J called. Part of the clones is missing from these tables; in studies checked, under half for an unresolved V gene and the rest for unknown reasons. The V and J calls and clone size were taken over from that table, and D and trimming were inferred from the DNA. This sample comprises hundreds of thousands of clones, about 87% of them detected only once. The leading ten clones occupy about 2.3% of the sample.

Material for sequencing was PBMCs. The V gene is TRBV15 and the J gene is TRBJ2-1; a tentative D match to TRBD2 spans 7 bases. This TCR was recovered from a woman under 30 in good health and CMV-seronegative. In nucleotides, the sequence is TGTGCCACCGACGGGGGGCCGTACAATGAGCAGTTCTTC. This yields the protein CATDGGPYNEQFF.